The following is a T cell receptor beta chain sequence with its context. The antigen it recognizes is unknown. No quality values exist for individual bases; no much larger clone is one base distant. Collaborating institutions collected whole blood in K2EDTA tubes following their own protocols. For TCRbeta analysis, collaborators shipped samples as frozen whole blood, isolated PBMCs, or DNA extracted from either of those sample types. TCRbeta CDR3 regions were amplified from genomic DNA using the immunoSEQ Assay, a bias-controlled multiplex PCR. The paper's data handling went like this. The number of nucleated cells in each sample was estimated by amplification of reference gene primers within the assay. To quantify the absolute abundance of each unique TCRbeta CDR3 rearrangement, sequence reads were collapsed and filtered. For each sample, productive Simpson clonality was calculated as the square root of Simpson's diversity index over productive rearrangements. Held by TCRdb, this immuneACCESS table contains in-frame sequences only and omits some clones. Under half of the omission traces to an unresolved V gene where checked; the cause of the rest is unknown. V and J calls and clone size are those listed in that table; D and trimming were worked out from the DNA. This sample gives about 180,000 clones in total; approximately 85% of them show up just once. Of the sample, about 9.1% falls within the top ten clones.

This entry comes from a study of blood T cell repertoires in COVID-19 (dated by TCRdb to 2018 to 2021). In the study overall: The collaborator samples originated in the United States, Italy and Spain and spanned the acute and convalescent phases of COVID-19. A freely available public database, intended as a resource for researchers studying the immune response to SARS-CoV-2, is where the repertoires were released. Where available, HLA class I and class II types were taken from metadata supplied by the sample provider and were not determined by assay-based typing. Sample metadata almost always included a de-identified subject ID, COVID-19 status, age in years and sex. The samples were drawn from the first 160 participants of the ongoing ImmuneRACE study and from 1,254 subjects provided by 6 global collaborators. Subjects who had been exposed to COVID-19, were actively infected with it, or had recovered from it provided the deeply sampled blood TCRbeta repertoires that made up the dataset. The prospective study material was composed of cDNA or gDNA derived from T cells, B-cell-depleted T cells, or PBMCs. The study at large found these results: Clinical and demographic metadata were provided uncurated, with the amount varying by source and participant.

The receptor's source is an elderly woman with acute or convalescent COVID-19. Material: peripheral blood.

The bases read TGCGCCAGCAGCCTCTCGACTAGCGGAGCCTACGAGCAGTACTTC. This yields the protein CASSLSTSGAYEQYF. The rearranged chain carries TRBV4-3 and TRBJ2-7, and 9 bases in between align with TRBD2. CDR1 and CDR2 were assigned from the germline V gene as LGHNA and YSLEER. The germline V and J ends show losses of 4 bases and 2 bases respectively, and no gene match explains 6 bases of the junction. Reading from cysteine to phenylalanine, the CDR3 counts 15 amino acids. Only CDR3 DNA remains: 45 bases, in frame from the first base.